This TCR beta chain was identified in a study of cytotoxic CD8 clonotypes in ibrutinib-treated CLL. Study at large: Samples averaged approximately 250,000 productive templates and tens of thousands of productive rearrangements.

Libraries were prepared by immunoSEQ multiplex PCR; TCRdb keeps only in-frame clonotypes and omits some of them. This repertoire shows 60,000 to 75,000 clones, around nine tenths found once; its top ten account for around 3.3%. The germline gives CDR1 SGHRS, CDR2 YFSETQ. CDR3 length equals 12 residues. With 4 bases removed from V and 6 bases from J, the gap between germline ends came to 11 bases. Regarding the study as a whole: Clonality measured at baseline exceeded age-matched healthy donors, tracking circulating CD8+ T-cell counts. Public clonotypes were rare and shrank or held steady on treatment.

Note on this clone: Its antigen remains unknown.

Here the sequenced sample was PBMCs, taken after 12 months of ibrutinib treatment. The chain has TRBV5-1 and TRBJ2-7, with a tentative D call TRBD2 (5 bases). This receptor was taken from a human donor with chronic lymphocytic leukemia. The CDR3 DNA reads as TGCGCCAGCAGCGTCCCGGGGAGCGAGCAGTACTTC. This sequence encodes CASSVPGSEQYF.